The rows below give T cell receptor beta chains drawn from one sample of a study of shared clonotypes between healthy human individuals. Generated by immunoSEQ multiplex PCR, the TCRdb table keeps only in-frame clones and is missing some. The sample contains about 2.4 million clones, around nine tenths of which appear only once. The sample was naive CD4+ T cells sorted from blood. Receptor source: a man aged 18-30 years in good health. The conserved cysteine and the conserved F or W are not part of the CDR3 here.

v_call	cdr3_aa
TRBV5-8	ASRLAGGNTGELF
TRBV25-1	ASSDPGLAGGEQF
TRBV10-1	ASSEFAGARTDTQY
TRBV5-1	ASSLGHGSQETQY
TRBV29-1	STIETSYNEQF
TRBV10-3	AGGAAANTGELF
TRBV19	ASSKTGSNTGELF
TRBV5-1	ASSFGQETQY
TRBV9	ASSRLGGVVDEQF
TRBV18	ASSPWTGYEQY
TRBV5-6	ASTAVDWGPRTEAF
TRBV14	ASSQETSGRAYTQY
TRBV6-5	ASSLALRTFNEQF
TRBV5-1	ASSLVGPYEQY
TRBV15	ATSKDSYNQPQH
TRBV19	ASSAHLAGAGYEQF
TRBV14	ASSQDLGSPQH
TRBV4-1	ASSQGTAASTDTQY
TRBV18	ASSAGGRRNQPQH
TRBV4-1	ASSQGNGISVTGELF
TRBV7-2	ASSLEGLGNYGYT
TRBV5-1	ASSEGNPNTQY
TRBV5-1	ASSLVYAPNSPLH
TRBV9	ASALGASGTQETQY
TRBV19	ASSNLEGYEQF
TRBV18	ASSSQGAHNGYT
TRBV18	ASSPGQEDNQPQH
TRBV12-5	ASTSQGKGTGELF
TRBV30	AWSGHRSNGELF
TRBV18	ASSPQRGQGDGYT
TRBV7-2	ASSWAVNQPQH
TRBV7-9	ASSPDSGKETQY
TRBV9	ASSVDPGGDYEQY